What follows describes a single T cell receptor beta chain. These data are taken from a study of blood T cell repertoires in COVID-19. Here immunoSEQ multiplex PCR was the method, and the copy in TCRdb shows in-frame clones only, minus some. The sample contains 360,000 or so clones, approximately 89% of which appear only once. Seattle patients were enrolled while actively infected and followed longitudinally. The CDR3 length is 15 residues. V lost 4 bases and J lost 1, with 14 bases in between. Germline CDR1 and CDR2: SGHRS and YFSETQ. The rearrangement joins TRBV5-1 to TRBJ1-1; a possible D gene is TRBD1 (5 bases). Sequenced material: peripheral blood. The sequence derives from a woman aged 60-70 years with COVID-19, enrolled during active disease. The CDR3 is CASSGSTAKNTEAFF. CDR3 DNA sequence: TGCGCCAGCAGCGGGTCGACAGCTAAGAACACTGAAGCTTTCTTT.